This TCR beta chain was identified during a study of blood T cell repertoires in COVID-19. The count of this clone is one. Clones were sequenced by immunoSEQ multiplex PCR, and TCRdb holds only the in-frame ones, with some missing. The data show approximately 65,000 clones, with about 91% seen just once and 4% to 5% held by the top ten. This CDR3 is built from 15 residues. Deletions cut 5 bases from V and 7 bases from J, with 18 bases between. Germline CDR1 reads MDHEN; CDR2 reads SYDVKM. The clonotype comes from a woman aged 50 to 65 with active COVID-19. The sequencing input was peripheral blood. V is TRBV28 and J is TRBJ2-1; D perhaps matches TRBD2 (7 bases). CDR3 loop: CASSPIGGAGNEQFF. CDR3 DNA: TGTGCCAGCAGTCCGATTGGGGGGGCCGGGAATGAGCAGTTCTTC.